Presented here are 26 T cell receptor beta chains from one specimen sequenced in a study of T cells in localized non-small cell lung cancer. Sequenced by immunoSEQ multiplex PCR; TCRdb stores in-frame clones only, minus some. In the table there are 45,000 to 60,000 clones, around 82% of which are singletons. Here the sequenced sample was PBMCs, taken before any cancer treatment. The source is a woman between 35 and 75 years old with stage II lung adenocarcinoma.

This chain joins TRBV25-1 and TRBJ1-4, with D tentatively TRBD1 (6 bases). Germline values: CDR1 MGHDK, CDR2 SYGVNS. The length of the CDR3 is 17 residues. V gave up 6 bases and J gave up 4 bases, with 21 bases separating them. The CDR3 region has the DNA TGTGCCAGCAGCGACAGGCCGGAGCGACGGGGTAATGAAAAACTGTTTTTT. Residues: CASSDRPERRGNEKLFF.

The chain combines TRBV5-5 with TRBJ1-1; weak D call: TRBD1 (6 bases). Germline-derived CDR1 and CDR2 are SGHKS and YYEKEE (reference sequence). The V end lost 4 bases, the J end lost 5 bases, and 18 bases lay between the germline ends. CDR3 length: 15 residues. The DNA for the CDR3 is TGTGCCAGCAGCCTAGGGGCAGGGGTGCGAACTGAAGCTTTCTTT. It encodes CASSLGAGVRTEAFF.

This chain joins TRBV6-5 and TRBJ1-4; 7 bases are shared with TRBD1. J gave up 3 bases and V 7 bases, and 2 bases lay outside the gene matches. Looked up from germline, CDR1 is MNHEY and CDR2 is SVGAGI. This CDR3 has 13 amino acids. The CDR3 region is CASIRGSNEKLFF. The CDR3 DNA is TGTGCCAGCATCAGGGGGTCTAATGAAAAACTGTTTTTT.

This clone appeared a single time. CDR3: CAISGDRVTEAFF. CDR3 nucleotides: TGTGCCATCAGTGGGGACAGGGTCACTGAAGCTTTCTTT. This chain connects TRBV10-3 to TRBJ1-1, with 9 bases identical to TRBD1. Germline lookup yields CDR1 ENHRY and CDR2 SYGVKD. Losses at the gene ends were 4 bases for V and 4 bases for J; bases not matched to a gene: 1. The CDR3 spans 13 residues.

This chain uses TRBV5-1 with TRBJ2-3; 10 nucleotides agree with TRBD2. V was pared by 4 bases and J by 1 base, with 3 bases of the junction left unmatched. This CDR3 contains 15 residues. Germline CDR1 and CDR2: SGHRS and YFSETQ. The CDR3 is CASSAGLAGTDTQYF. CDR3 nucleotide sequence: TGCGCCAGCAGCGCTGGACTAGCGGGCACAGATACGCAGTATTTT.

This chain uses TRBV7-9 with TRBJ1-1, with D possibly being TRBD1 (5 bases). The germline V and J ends were trimmed by 2 bases and 0 bases, with 7 bases remaining between them. Germline V gene data show CDR1 as SEHNR and CDR2 as FQNEAQ (reference sequence). This CDR3 is 14 amino acids long. The CDR3 sequence is CASSLNRLNTEAFF. CDR3 DNA: TGTGCCAGCAGCTTAAACAGGTTGAACACTGAAGCTTTCTTT.

The J gene is TRBJ2-7, the V gene TRBV6-6; perhaps D is TRBD1 or TRBD2 (5 bases each). The V and J ends lost 6 bases and 6 bases respectively, with 15 bases between them. CDR1 and CDR2 (germline): MNHNY, SVGAGI (reference sequence). The CDR3 sequence is 13 residues long. The CDR3 loop reads CASSLREWGEQYF. CDR3 nucleotides: TGTGCCAGCAGCCTCAGGGAGTGGGGCGAGCAGTACTTC.

The J gene is TRBJ2-5, the V gene TRBV6-6; 7 nucleotides match TRBD1. Germline values: CDR1 MNHNY, CDR2 SVGAGI (reference sequence). The J segment lost 5 bases and the V segment lost 7 bases, leaving 7 bases of the junction unmatched. CDR3 length equals 13 residues. The CDR3 sequence: CASIRDRVETQYF. The CDR3 region has the DNA TGTGCCAGCATCAGAGACAGGGTGGAGACCCAGTACTTC.

This chain joins TRBV14 and TRBJ2-2, with TRBD1 matching over 11 bases. The CDR3 consists of 15 residues. CDR1 is SGHDN, CDR2 FVKESK, per germline. The V and J ends lost 4 bases and 8 bases, in that order; junction bases with no gene match: 6. The CDR3 nucleotides are TGTGCCAGCAGCCGGACAGGGGGCAATTTTGGGGAGCTGTTTTTT. Translating gives CASSRTGGNFGELFF. The entire variable domain, with the rest obtained from reference TRBV14 and TRBJ2-2, is as follows: EAGVTQFPSHSVIEKGQTVTLRCDPISGHDNLYWYRRVMGKEIKFLLHFVKESKQDESGMPNNRFLAERTGGTYSTLKVQPAELEDSGVYFCASSRTGGNFGELFFGEGSRLTVL.

The V gene is TRBV4-3, the J gene TRBJ1-4; a weak D match, TRBD1 (6 bases). The germline V and J ends were trimmed by 0 bases and 10 bases, with 15 bases remaining between them. The germline V gene has CDR1 LGHNA and CDR2 YSLEER. This CDR3 has 15 amino acids. CDR3 DNA: TGCGCCAGCAGCCAAGATGGGCAGGGGAAGGGAAAACTGTTTTTT. Translation: CASSQDGQGKGKLFF.

This clone came up once. CDR3 sequence: CASTKGERTEAFF. The CDR3 DNA reads as TGTGCCAGCACCAAGGGGGAAAGGACTGAAGCTTTCTTT. The chain has TRBV2 and TRBJ1-1; the D gene is possibly TRBD1 (6 bases). Trimming left V 7 bases short and J 5 bases short, with 14 bases between. The CDR3 consists of 13 residues. The V gene's germline CDR1 is SNHLY and CDR2 FYNNEI.

The chain is built from TRBV6-5 and TRBJ2-7; 10 bases agree with TRBD1. V shed 4 bases and J 8 bases; nucleotides not matched to a gene: 5. CDR3 length equals 13 residues. Germline CDR1 and CDR2: MNHEY and SVGAGI. The CDR3 region is CASSWDRGSKQYF. The CDR3 region has the DNA TGTGCCAGCAGTTGGGACAGGGGAAGCAAGCAGTACTTC.

The gene calls are TRBV14 and TRBJ2-2; D tentatively fits TRBD1 or TRBD2 (7 bases each). The V gene lost 4 bases and the J gene lost 3 bases, with 18 bases spanning the gap. Germline V lookup: CDR1 SGHDN, CDR2 FVKESK. This CDR3 spans 17 amino acids. The CDR3 sequence: CASSRPRGGFYTGELFF. The CDR3 bases are TGTGCCAGCAGCCGCCCCAGGGGGGGCTTTTACACCGGGGAGCTGTTTTTT.

V usage is TRBV2 and J usage is TRBJ2-4, with 7 bases lining up with TRBD2. The CDR3 contains 17 residues. Trimming took 5 bases from V and 0 from J; bases not matched to a gene: 10. The V gene's germline CDR1 is SNHLY and CDR2 FYNNEI. In DNA form, the CDR3 reads TGTGCCAGCAGTCGCGGGACTACAGCCTTAGCCAAAAACATTCAGTACTTC. Residues: CASSRGTTALAKNIQYF.

The genes are TRBV11-2 and TRBJ2-7; 8 bases align to TRBD1. CDR3 length equals 16 residues. Germline V lookup: CDR1 SGHAT, CDR2 FQNNGV. J was trimmed by 3 bases and V by 5 bases; bases with no gene match: 12. The CDR3 bases are TGTGCCAGCAGCCTAAGTAATAACAGGGGGGACTACGAGCAGTACTTC. Its protein is CASSLSNNRGDYEQYF.

This chain links TRBV2 with TRBJ2-5; 9 nucleotides line up with TRBD2. J lost 5 bases, V lost 6 bases, and 4 bases had no gene match. The germline V gene has CDR1 SNHLY and CDR2 FYNNEI. The CDR3 length is 13 residues. The CDR3 is CASSGLALETQYF. The CDR3 nucleotides read TGTGCCAGCAGCGGACTAGCGCTGGAGACCCAGTACTTC.

This chain links TRBV25-1 with TRBJ1-2, with D possibly matching TRBD1 (6 bases). V was clipped by 1 base and J by 5 bases, with 20 bases between them. The CDR3 loop spans 17 amino acids. Germline CDR1 MGHDK, CDR2 SYGVNS. The CDR3 is CASSEWVGGARSYGYTF. Written as DNA, the CDR3 is TGTGCCAGCAGTGAATGGGTAGGGGGGGCCAGGTCGTATGGCTACACCTTC.

As DNA, the CDR3 is TGTGCCAGCAGTTTAAGTCGTCTAGGGGGGTTCGATACGCAGTATTTT. Its translation: CASSLSRLGGFDTQYF. J is TRBJ2-3 and V is TRBV28; D may correspond to TRBD1 or TRBD2 (6 bases each). The CDR3 loop spans 16 amino acids. V shed 2 bases and J shed 6 bases, with 18 bases lying between them. CDR1 is MDHEN, CDR2 SYDVKM, per germline.

This clone was counted a single time. The chain has TRBV2 and TRBJ1-1; D gene ambiguous. The germline V gene encodes CDR1 SNHLY and CDR2 FYNNEI. This CDR3 has 14 residues. V lost 7 bases, J lost 5 bases, and 17 bases lay in between. The CDR3 sequence is CASTPRREGTEAFF. The CDR3 region has the DNA TGTGCCAGCACGCCTAGAAGGGAAGGGACTGAAGCTTTCTTT.

This clone appeared a few times. The genes are TRBV5-4 and TRBJ2-1, with 10 positions matching TRBD1. The V segment lost 4 bases and the J segment 10 bases; nucleotides outside the gene matches: 5. This CDR3 is 13 amino acids long. The germline CDR1 and CDR2 sequences are SGHNT and YYREEE (reference sequence). The CDR3 region has the DNA TGTGCCAGCAGCCGGGGACAGGGGATCGAGCAGTTCTTC. Its protein is CASSRGQGIEQFF. The variable domain in full, with the rest retrieved from reference TRBV5-4 and TRBJ2-1, is ETGVTQSPTHLIKTRGQQVTLRCSSQSGHNTVSWYQQALGQGPQFIFQYYREEENGRGNFPPRFSGLQFPNYSSELNVNALELDDSALYLCASSRGQGIEQFFGPGTRLTVL.

In this sample, this clone turned up once. J is TRBJ2-5 and V is TRBV4-3; 9 bases agree with TRBD1. CDR1 LGHNA and CDR2 YSLEER come from the germline V gene. The CDR3 contains 16 residues. J was trimmed by 2 bases and V by 4 bases; bases with no gene match: 8. The CDR3 protein is CASSPSLGTGQETQYF. In DNA, the CDR3 is TGCGCCAGCAGCCCGAGTCTTGGGACAGGGCAAGAGACCCAGTACTTC.

This clone was observed once. The rearrangement links TRBV9 to TRBJ1-5, with 9 nucleotides matching TRBD1. The CDR3 runs 14 residues. Germline V gene sequence: CDR1 SGDLS, CDR2 YYNGEE. J was trimmed by 4 bases and V by 2 bases; bases with no gene match: 1. CDR3 loop: CASSVGQGNQPQHF. In DNA, the CDR3 is TGTGCCAGCAGCGTCGGACAGGGGAATCAGCCCCAGCATTTT. The variable domain in full, completed from reference TRBV9 and TRBJ1-5, reads DSGVTQTPKHLITATGQRVTLRCSPRSGDLSVYWYQQSLDQGLQFLIQYYNGEERAKGNILERFSAQQFPDLHSELNLSSLELGDSALYFCASSVGQGNQPQHFGDGTRLSIL.

CDR3 in amino acids: CASGLTWDTEAFF. CDR3 in DNA: TGTGCTAGTGGTCTAACATGGGACACTGAAGCTTTCTTT. This chain links TRBV12-5 with TRBJ1-1; D is undetermined. This CDR3 is built from 13 residues. Germline V gene sequence: CDR1 LGHNT, CDR2 FRNRAP. V lost 5 bases to trimming and J lost 3 bases, with 10 bases between them.

This clone was counted once. V usage is TRBV6-6 and J usage is TRBJ1-4, with D possibly matching TRBD1 (6 bases). Germline V lookup: CDR1 MNHNY, CDR2 SVGAGI (reference sequence). V dropped 4 bases and J dropped 8 bases, with 14 bases sitting between them. The CDR3 covers 14 residues. The CDR3 DNA sequence: TGTGCCAGCAGTTCACAGGGCGTGGGGGAAAAACTGTTTTTT. Translated: CASSSQGVGEKLFF.

The rearrangement links TRBV11-2 to TRBJ1-1, with D uncertain. V dropped 5 bases and J dropped 2 bases, with 12 bases sitting between them. CDR3 length: 14 residues. CDR1 is SGHAT, CDR2 FQNNGV, per germline. The CDR3 sequence: CASSRQLINTEAFF. The CDR3 coding sequence is TGTGCCAGCAGCCGCCAGCTCATAAACACTGAAGCTTTCTTT.

This clone was counted only a few times. The chain has TRBV4-1 and TRBJ1-1; D may be TRBD1 (5 bases). Trimming cost V 3 bases and J 1 base, with 9 bases left between them. CDR1 is MGHRA, CDR2 YSYEKL, per germline. The CDR3 runs to 14 residues. The CDR3 DNA follows: TGCGCCAGCAGCCAGGGGCAGGGGAACACTGAAGCTTTCTTT. It is translated as CASSQGQGNTEAFF.